The rows below give T cell receptor beta chains drawn from one sample of a study of identical twins. TCRdb ran MiXCR on the 5' RACE reads and lists one entry per CDR3 protein. The sample includes about 240,000 distinct CDR3 sequences, 6% to 8.5% seen only once; the top ten take around 5.4%. The sample also formed part of further work on yellow fever vaccine responses in identical twins.

Input material: CD8+ T cells sorted from blood. The receptors were gathered from a woman under 30 in good health. Both conserved end residues are trimmed from each CDR3. Each record gives: J gene, V gene, CDR3 protein.

TRBJ2-7,TRBV4-2,ASSHTLFREQY
TRBJ2-1,TRBV7-9,ASSILTSPLYNEQF
TRBJ2-3,TRBV6-1,ASTSSLATDTQY
TRBJ2-4,TRBV20-1,SARAGLAENIQY
TRBJ2-6,TRBV15,ATSLMDSGANVLT
TRBJ2-7,TRBV19,ASSIFLADEQY
TRBJ2-1,TRBV29-1,SAPLLRTSGIEQF
TRBJ1-5,TRBV12-3/TRBV12-4,ASSGTGLQPQH
TRBJ2-7,TRBV29-1,SAETAYEQY
TRBJ2-7,TRBV12-3/TRBV12-4,ASSPSGPVYEQY
TRBJ2-1,TRBV29-1,SVDPDSYNEQF
TRBJ2-5,TRBV20-1,SARRLESTSQETQY
TRBJ1-2,TRBV29-1,SVAMDSGGYT
TRBJ2-3,TRBV5-1,ASSLESGTYTQY
TRBJ1-1,TRBV10-3,AISAAVLNTEAF
TRBJ2-7,TRBV2,ASSVGTGPYEQY
TRBJ2-7,TRBV6-2/TRBV6-3,ASKHQGIFGEQY
TRBJ2-1,TRBV4-1,ASSQEQGRGNEQF
TRBJ2-3,TRBV29-1,SVEDTHTDTQY
TRBJ2-5,TRBV3-1,ASSQDRKDSGRETQY
TRBJ2-2,TRBV6-4,ASSDRLAGNTGELF
TRBJ1-4,TRBV7-9,ASKGQGADEKLF
TRBJ2-5,TRBV12-3/TRBV12-4,ASRKYETQY
TRBJ2-3,TRBV2,ASSTSPDLAVQGERTDTQY
TRBJ2-1,TRBV5-1,ASSLGWSEQF